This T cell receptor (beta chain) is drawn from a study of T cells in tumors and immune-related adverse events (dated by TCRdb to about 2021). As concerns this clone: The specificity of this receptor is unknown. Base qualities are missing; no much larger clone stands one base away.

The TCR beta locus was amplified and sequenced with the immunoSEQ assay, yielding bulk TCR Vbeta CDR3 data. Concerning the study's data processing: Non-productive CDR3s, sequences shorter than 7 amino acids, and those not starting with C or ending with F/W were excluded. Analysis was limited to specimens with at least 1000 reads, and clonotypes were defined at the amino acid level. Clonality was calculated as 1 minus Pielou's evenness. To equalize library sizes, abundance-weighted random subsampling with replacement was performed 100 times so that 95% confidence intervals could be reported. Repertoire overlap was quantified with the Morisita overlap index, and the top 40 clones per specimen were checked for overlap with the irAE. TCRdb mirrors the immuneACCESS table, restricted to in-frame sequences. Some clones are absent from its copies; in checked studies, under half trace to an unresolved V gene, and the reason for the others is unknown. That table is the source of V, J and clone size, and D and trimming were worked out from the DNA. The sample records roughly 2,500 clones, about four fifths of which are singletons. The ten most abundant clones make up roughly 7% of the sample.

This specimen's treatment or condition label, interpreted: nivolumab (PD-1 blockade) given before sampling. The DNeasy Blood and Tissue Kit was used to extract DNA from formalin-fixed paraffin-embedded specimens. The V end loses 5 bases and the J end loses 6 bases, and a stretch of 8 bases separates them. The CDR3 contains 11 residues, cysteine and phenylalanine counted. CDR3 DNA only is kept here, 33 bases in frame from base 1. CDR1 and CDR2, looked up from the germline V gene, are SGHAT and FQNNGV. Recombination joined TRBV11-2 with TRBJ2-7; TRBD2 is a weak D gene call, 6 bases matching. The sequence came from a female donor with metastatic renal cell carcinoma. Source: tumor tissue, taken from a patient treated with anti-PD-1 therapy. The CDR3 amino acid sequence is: CASSRLGEQYF. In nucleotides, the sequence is TGTGCCAGCAGCCGACTAGGCGAGCAGTACTTC.